This T cell receptor (beta chain) was captured in a study of CXCR3-negative and CXCR3-positive naive CD8 T cells. Study-wide points: Naive subsets showed comparable surface CD5, and TCR interaction strength was also inferred from TRB CDR3 physicochemistry. Naive cells that were CXCR3-negative or CXCR3-positive used TRBV-TRBJ genes alike, while memory cells diverged.

To note about this clonotype: What it binds is unknown.

Preparation of TRB cDNA libraries relied on 5' RACE carrying UMI labels. TCRdb reprocessed the 5' RACE reads; each CDR3 protein has one entry and no DNA is given. Its table lists around 81,000 distinct CDR3 sequences. Germline values: CDR1 SNHLY, CDR2 FYNNEI. The CDR3 is made up of 16 amino acids. Approximately 320,000 cells per CD8+ T cell subset were flow-sorted in triplicate. The CD45RO-CCR7+CD27+CD95- phenotype denoted naive CD8+ T cells. The sample consisted of naive CXCR3- CD8+ T cells from blood. Subset here: CD45RO-CCR7+CD27+CD95- naive CD8+ T cells lacking CXCR3 (TNR3-). The V and J genes are TRBV2 and TRBJ2-7; TCRdb returns TRBD2, unconfirmable since there is no DNA. The TCR sequence derives from a human donor in good health. Some clones in this sample may be carry-over from other donors' samples. This chain's CDR3 is CASRGGAVLSSYEQYF.